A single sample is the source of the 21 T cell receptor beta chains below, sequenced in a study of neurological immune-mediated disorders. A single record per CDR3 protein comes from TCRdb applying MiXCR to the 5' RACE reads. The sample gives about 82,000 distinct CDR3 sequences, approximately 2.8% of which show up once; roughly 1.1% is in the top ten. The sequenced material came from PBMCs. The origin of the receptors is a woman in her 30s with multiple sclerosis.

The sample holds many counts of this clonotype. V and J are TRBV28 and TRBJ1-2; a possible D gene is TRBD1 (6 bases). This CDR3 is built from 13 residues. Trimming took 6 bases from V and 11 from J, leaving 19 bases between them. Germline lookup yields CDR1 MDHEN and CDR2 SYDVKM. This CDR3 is CASRSPRGKWYTF. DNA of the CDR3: TGTGCCAGCAGATCACCTAGGGGGAAGTGGTACACCTTC.

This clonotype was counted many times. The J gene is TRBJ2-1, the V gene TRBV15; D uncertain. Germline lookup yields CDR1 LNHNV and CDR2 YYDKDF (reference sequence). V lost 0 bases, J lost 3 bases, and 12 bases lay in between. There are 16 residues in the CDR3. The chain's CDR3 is CATSRDPKWLYNEQFF. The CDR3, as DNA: TGTGCCACCAGCAGAGATCCTAAGTGGCTCTACAATGAGCAGTTCTTC.

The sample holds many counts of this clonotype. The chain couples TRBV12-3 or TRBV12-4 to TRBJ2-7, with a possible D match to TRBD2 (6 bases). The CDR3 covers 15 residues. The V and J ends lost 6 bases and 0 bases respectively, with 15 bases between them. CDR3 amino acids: CASRESGTLSYEQYF. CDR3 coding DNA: TGTGCCAGCAGAGAGTCCGGGACTCTCTCCTACGAGCAGTACTTC.

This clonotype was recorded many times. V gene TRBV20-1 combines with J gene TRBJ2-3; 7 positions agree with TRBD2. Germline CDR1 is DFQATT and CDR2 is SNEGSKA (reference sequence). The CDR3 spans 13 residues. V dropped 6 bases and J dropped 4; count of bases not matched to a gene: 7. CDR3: CSAPVGGADTQYF. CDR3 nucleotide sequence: TGCAGTGCACCCGTGGGGGGGGCAGATACGCAGTATTTT.

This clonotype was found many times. CDR3 bases: TGTGCCAGCAGCCAGACGCGGGGGCCCGGGGAGCTGTTTTTT. Amino acid sequence: CASSQTRGPGELFF. The V call is TRBV7-8, the J call TRBJ2-2, with D possibly matching TRBD2 (7 bases). CDR1 is SGHVS, CDR2 FQNEAQ, per germline. The CDR3 has 14 residues. Trimming stripped 5 bases from V and 6 bases from J, with 13 bases between.

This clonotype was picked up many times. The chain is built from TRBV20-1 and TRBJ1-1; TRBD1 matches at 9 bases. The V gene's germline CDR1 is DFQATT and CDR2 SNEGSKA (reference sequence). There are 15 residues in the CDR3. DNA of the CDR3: TGCAGCGGTAAAACACCCGGGACAGGGCAGGCACGGGCTTTCTTT. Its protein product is CSGKTPGTGQARAFF.

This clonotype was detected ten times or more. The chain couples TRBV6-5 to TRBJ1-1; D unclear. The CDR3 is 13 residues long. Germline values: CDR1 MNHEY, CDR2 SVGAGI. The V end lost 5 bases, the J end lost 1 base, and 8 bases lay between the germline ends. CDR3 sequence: CASSLEQNTEAFF. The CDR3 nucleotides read TGTGCCAGCAGTCTTGAGCAGAACACTGAAGCTTTCTTT.

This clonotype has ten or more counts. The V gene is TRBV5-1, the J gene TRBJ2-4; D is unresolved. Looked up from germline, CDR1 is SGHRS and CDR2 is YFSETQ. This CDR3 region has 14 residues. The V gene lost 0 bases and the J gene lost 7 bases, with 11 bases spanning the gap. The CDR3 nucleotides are TGCGCCAGCAGCTTGGATGGTAGTAGGAACATTCAGTACTTC. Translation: CASSLDGSRNIQYF.

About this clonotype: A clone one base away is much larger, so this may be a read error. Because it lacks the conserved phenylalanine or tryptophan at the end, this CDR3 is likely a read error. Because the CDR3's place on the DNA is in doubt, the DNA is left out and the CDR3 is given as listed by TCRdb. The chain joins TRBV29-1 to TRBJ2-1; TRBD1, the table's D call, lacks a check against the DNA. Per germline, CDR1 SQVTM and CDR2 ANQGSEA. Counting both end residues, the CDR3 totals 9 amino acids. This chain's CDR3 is CSASGGEFC.

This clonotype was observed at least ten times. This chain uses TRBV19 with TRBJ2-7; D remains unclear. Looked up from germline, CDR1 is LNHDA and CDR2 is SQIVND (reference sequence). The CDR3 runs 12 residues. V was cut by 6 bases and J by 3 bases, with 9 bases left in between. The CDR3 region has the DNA TGTGCCAGTAGGGGAATAGGCTACGAGCAGTACTTC. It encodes CASRGIGYEQYF.

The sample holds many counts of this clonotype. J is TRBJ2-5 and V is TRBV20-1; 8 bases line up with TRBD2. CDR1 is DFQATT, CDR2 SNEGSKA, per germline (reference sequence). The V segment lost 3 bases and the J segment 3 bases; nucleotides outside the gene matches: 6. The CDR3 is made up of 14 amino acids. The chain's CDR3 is CSARASGPKETQYF. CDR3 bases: TGCAGTGCTAGGGCTAGCGGGCCTAAAGAGACCCAGTACTTC.

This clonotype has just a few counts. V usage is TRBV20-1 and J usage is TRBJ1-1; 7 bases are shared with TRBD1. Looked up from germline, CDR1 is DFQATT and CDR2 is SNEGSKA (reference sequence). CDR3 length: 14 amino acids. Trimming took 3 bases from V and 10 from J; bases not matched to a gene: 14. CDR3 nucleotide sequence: TGCAGTGCTAGGACGCAGGGGGGGGGTTTTGGAGCTTTCTTT. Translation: CSARTQGGGFGAFF.

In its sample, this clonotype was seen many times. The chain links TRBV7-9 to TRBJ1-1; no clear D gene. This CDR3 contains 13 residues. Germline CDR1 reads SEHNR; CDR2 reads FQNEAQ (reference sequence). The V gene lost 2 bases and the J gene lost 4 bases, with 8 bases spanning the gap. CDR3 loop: CASSLQGLTEAFF. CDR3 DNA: TGTGCCAGCAGCTTACAAGGGCTCACTGAAGCTTTCTTT.

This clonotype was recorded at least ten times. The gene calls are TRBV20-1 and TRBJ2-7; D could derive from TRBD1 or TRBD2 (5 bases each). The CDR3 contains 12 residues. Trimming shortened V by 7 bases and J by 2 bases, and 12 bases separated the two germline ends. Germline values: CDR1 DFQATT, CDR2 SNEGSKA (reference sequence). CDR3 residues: CSVSGQPYEQYF. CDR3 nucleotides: TGCAGTGTATCGGGGCAGCCCTACGAGCAGTACTTC.

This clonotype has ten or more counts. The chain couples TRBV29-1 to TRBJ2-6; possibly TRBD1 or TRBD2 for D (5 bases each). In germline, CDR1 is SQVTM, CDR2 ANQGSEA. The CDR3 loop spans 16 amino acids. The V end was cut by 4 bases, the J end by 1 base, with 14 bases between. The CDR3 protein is CSVVGQGGSGANVLTF. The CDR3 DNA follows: TGCAGCGTTGTGGGTCAGGGCGGGTCTGGGGCCAACGTCCTGACTTTC.

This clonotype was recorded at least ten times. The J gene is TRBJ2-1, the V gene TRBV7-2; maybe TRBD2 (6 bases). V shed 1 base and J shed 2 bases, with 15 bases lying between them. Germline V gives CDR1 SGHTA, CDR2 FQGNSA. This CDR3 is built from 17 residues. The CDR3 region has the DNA TGTGCCAGCAGCTTAGGTGGAGATAGCGGTCCCTACAATGAGCAGTTCTTC. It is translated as CASSLGGDSGPYNEQFF.

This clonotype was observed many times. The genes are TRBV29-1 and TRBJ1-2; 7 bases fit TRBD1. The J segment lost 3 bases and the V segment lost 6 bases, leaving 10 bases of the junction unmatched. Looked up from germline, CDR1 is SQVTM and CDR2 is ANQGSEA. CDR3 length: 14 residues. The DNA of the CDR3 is TGCAGCGTCGCCAAACAGGGGAGTGACTATGGCTACACCTTC. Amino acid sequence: CSVAKQGSDYGYTF. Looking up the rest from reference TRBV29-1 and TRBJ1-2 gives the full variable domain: SAVISQKPSRDICQRGTSLTIQCQVDSQVTMMFWYRQQPGQSLTLIATANQGSEATYESGFVIDKFPISRPNLTFSTLTVSNMSPEDSSIYLCSVAKQGSDYGYTFGSGTRLTVV.

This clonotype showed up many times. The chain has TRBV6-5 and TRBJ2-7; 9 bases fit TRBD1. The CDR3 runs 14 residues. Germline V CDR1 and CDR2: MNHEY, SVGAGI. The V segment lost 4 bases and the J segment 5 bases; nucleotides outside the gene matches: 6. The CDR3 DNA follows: TGTGCCAGCAGTTCGAGGACAGGGGCAAACGAGCAGTACTTC. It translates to CASSSRTGANEQYF.

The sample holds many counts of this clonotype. DNA for the CDR3: TGCAGTGCTGTGGTTTATAGCAATCAGCCCCAGCATTTT. Amino acids: CSAVVYSNQPQHF. The chain carries TRBV20-1 and TRBJ1-5, with D unresolved. The CDR3 totals 13 residues. Trimming cost V 5 bases and J 0 bases, with 8 bases left between them. Germline values: CDR1 DFQATT, CDR2 SNEGSKA (reference sequence).

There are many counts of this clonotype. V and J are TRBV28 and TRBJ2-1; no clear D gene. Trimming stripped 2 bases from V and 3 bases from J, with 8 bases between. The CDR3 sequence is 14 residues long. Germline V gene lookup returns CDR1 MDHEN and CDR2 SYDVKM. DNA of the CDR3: TGTGCCAGCAGTTTAGAGCCACTCTACAATGAGCAGTTCTTC. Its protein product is CASSLEPLYNEQFF.

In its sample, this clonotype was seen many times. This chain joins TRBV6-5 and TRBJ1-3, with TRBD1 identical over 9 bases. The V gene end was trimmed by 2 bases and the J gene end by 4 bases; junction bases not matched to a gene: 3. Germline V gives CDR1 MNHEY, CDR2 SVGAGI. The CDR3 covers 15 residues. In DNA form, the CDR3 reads TGTGCCAGCAGTTACGCCGGGACAGGGGGAAACACCATATATTTT. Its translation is CASSYAGTGGNTIYF.